This T cell receptor beta chain was retrieved from a study of naive and memory T cell subsets. Whole-study findings and limits: TCR counts from RNA may reflect activation-linked expression changes.

The beta constant-region primer was an equimolar mix of two oligonucleotides covering TRBC1 and TRBC2. TCRdb processed the UMI-ligation and nested PCR reads anew with MiXCR; each CDR3 protein has one entry. Of over 20,000 distinct CDR3 sequences listed, approximately 9.9% were seen once; the top ten hold 15% to 20%. The CDR3 extends over 15 amino acids. CDR1 and CDR2 (germline): DFQATT, SNEGSKA (reference sequence). J lost 3 bases, V lost 1 base, and 6 bases had no gene match. This clonotype has only a few counts. Its antigen remains unknown. From the second PCR step, alpha and beta chains were amplified apart.

The chain is built from TRBV20-1 and TRBJ2-7, with 10 bases lining up with TRBD2. The sequenced sample consisted of central memory CD8+ T cells from blood. The receptor was isolated from a human donor in good health. The CDR3 bases are TGCAGTGCTAGAGGGGAGCGGGAGGGCTACTACGAGCAGTACTTC. Amino acid sequence: CSARGEREGYYEQYF.